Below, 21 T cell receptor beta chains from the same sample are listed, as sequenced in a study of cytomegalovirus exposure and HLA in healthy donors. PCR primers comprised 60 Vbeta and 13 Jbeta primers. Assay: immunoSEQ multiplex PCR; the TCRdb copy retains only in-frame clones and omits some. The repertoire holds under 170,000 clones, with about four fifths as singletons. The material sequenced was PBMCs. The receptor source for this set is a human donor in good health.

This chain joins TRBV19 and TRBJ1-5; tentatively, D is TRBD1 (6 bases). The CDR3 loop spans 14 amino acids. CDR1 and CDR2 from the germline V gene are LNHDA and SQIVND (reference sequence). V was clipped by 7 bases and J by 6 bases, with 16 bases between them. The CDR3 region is CASTLAGGFQPQHF. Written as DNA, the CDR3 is TGTGCCAGTACCCTGGCGGGGGGCTTTCAGCCCCAGCATTTT.

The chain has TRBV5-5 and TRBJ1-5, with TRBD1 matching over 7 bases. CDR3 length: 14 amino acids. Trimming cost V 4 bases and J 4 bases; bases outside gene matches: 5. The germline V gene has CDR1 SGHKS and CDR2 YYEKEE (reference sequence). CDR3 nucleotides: TGTGCCAGCAGCCCGACAGGGACAAATCAGCCCCAGCATTTT. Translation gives CASSPTGTNQPQHF.

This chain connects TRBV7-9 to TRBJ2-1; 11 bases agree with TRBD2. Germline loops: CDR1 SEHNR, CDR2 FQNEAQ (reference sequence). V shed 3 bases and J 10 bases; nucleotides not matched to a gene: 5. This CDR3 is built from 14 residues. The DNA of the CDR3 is TGTGCCAGCAGCTTGGCCGGGACTAGCGGCGAGCAGTTCTTC. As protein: CASSLAGTSGEQFF. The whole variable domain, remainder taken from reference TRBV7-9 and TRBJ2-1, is DTGVSQNPRHKITKRGQNVTFRCDPISEHNRLYWYRQTLGQGPEFLTYFQNEAQLEKSRLLSDRFSAERPKGSFSTLEIQRTEQGDSAMYLCASSLAGTSGEQFFGPGTRLTVL.

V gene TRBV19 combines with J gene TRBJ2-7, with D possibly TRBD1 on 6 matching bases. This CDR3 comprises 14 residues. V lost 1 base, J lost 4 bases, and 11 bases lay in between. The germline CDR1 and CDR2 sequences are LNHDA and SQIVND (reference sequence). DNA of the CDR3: TGTGCCAGTAGTATAGCACAGGGAGTATACGAGCAGTACTTC. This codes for CASSIAQGVYEQYF.

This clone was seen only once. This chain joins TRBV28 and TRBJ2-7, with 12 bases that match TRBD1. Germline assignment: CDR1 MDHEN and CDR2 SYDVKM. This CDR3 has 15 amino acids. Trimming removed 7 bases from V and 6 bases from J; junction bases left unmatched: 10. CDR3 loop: CASTEAGTGGIEQYF. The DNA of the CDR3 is TGTGCCAGCACCGAAGCTGGGACAGGGGGCATCGAGCAGTACTTC. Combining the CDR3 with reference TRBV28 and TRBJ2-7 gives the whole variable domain DVKVTQSSRYLVKRTGEKVFLECVQDMDHENMFWYRQDPGLGLRLIYFSYDVKMKEKGDIPEGYSVSREKKERFSLILESASTNQTSMYLCASTEAGTGGIEQYFGPGTRLTVT.

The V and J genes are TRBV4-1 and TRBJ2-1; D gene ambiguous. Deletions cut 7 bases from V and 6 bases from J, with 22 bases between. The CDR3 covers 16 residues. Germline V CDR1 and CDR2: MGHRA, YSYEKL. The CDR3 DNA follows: TGCGCCAGCACGCCCGAATGGGCTGGGTATCGCAATGAGCAGTTCTTC. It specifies CASTPEWAGYRNEQFF.

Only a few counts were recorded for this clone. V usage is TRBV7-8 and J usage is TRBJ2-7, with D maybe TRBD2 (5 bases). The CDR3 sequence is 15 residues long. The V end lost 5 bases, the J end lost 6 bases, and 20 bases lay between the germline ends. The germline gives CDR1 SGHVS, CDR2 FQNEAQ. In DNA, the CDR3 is TGTGCCAGCAGCCTGCGGGCAATCATCCTCGGCGAGCAGTACTTC. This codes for CASSLRAIILGEQYF.

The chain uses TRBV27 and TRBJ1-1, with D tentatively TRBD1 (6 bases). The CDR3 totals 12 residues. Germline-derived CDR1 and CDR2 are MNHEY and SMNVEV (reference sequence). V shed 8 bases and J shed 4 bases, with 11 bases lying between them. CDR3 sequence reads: CASATGFTEAFF. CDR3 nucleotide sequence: TGTGCCAGCGCAACAGGGTTCACTGAAGCTTTCTTT.

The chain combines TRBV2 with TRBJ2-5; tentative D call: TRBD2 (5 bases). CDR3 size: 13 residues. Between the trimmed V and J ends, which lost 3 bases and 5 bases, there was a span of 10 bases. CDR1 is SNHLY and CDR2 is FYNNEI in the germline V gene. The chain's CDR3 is CASSEPGRETQYF. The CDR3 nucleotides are TGTGCCAGCAGTGAGCCGGGAAGGGAGACCCAGTACTTC.

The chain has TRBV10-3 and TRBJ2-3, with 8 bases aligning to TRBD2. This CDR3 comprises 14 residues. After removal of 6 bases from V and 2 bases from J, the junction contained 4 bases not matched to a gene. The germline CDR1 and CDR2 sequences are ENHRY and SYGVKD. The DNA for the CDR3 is TGTGCCATCAGCCCGGGACTAGACACAGATACGCAGTATTTT. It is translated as CAISPGLDTDTQYF.

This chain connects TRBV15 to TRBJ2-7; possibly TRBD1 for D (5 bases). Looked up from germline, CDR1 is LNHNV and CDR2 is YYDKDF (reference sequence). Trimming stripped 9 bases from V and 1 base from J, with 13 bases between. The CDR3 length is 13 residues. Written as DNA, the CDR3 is TGTGCCACTCAAGACAGATCATCCTACGAGCAGTACTTC. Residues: CATQDRSSYEQYF.

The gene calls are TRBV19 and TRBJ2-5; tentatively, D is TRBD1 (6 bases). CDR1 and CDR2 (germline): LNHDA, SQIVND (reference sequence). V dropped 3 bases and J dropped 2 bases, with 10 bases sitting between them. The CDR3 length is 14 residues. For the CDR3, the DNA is TGTGCCAGTAGTATTGGGACACCGCAAGAGACCCAGTACTTC. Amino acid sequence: CASSIGTPQETQYF.

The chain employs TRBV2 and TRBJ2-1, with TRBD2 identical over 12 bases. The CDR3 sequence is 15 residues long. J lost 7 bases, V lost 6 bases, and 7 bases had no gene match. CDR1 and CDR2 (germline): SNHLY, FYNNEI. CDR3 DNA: TGTGCCAGCAGAACAAGGACTAGCGGGGAGAATGAGCAGTTCTTC. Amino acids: CASRTRTSGENEQFF.

CDR3 nucleotides: TGTGCCAGCAGCGGACTAGCGGGGACCTACGAGCAGTACTTC. The encoded protein is CASSGLAGTYEQYF. The chain carries TRBV5-6 and TRBJ2-7; 12 bases match TRBD2. Per the germline V gene, CDR1 is SGHDT and CDR2 is YYEEEE. J gave up 2 bases and V 4 bases, and 1 base lay outside the gene matches. The CDR3 spans 14 residues. Combining the CDR3 with reference TRBV5-6 and TRBJ2-7 gives the whole variable domain DAGVTQSPTHLIKTRGQQVTLRCSPKSGHDTVSWYQQALGQGPQFIFQYYEEEERQRGNFPDRFSGHQFPNYSSELNVNALLLGDSALYLCASSGLAGTYEQYFGPGTRLTVT.

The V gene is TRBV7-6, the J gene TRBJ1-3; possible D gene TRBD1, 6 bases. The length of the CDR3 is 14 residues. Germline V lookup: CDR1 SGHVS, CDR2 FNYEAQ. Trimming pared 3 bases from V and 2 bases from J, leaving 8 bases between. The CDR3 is CASSLGAAGNTIYF. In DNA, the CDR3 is TGTGCCAGCAGCTTGGGGGCAGCTGGAAACACCATATATTTT. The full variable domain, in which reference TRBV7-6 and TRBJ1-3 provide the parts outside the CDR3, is GAGVSQSPRYKVTKRGQDVALRCDPISGHVSLYWYRQALGQGPEFLTYFNYEAQQDKSGLPNDRFSAERPEGSISTLTIQRTEQRDSAMYRCASSLGAAGNTIYFGEGSWLTVV.

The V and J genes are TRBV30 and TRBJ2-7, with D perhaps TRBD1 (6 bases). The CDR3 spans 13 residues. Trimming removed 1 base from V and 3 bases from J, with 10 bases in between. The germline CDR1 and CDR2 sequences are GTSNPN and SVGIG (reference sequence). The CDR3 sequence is CAWSATGFYEQYF. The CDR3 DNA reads TGTGCCTGGAGTGCCACAGGGTTCTACGAGCAGTACTTC. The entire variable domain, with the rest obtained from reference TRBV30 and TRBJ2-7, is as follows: SQTIHQWPATLVQPVGSPLSLECTVEGTSNPNLYWYRQAAGRGLQLLFYSVGIGQISSEVPQNLSASRPQDRQFILSSKKLLLSDSGFYLCAWSATGFYEQYFGPGTRLTVT.

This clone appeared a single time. CDR3 DNA: TGTGCCAGCAGTTTCACCGCTTGGCCAGAGAACACCGGGGAGCTGTTTTTT. It yields the protein CASSFTAWPENTGELFF. This chain connects TRBV28 to TRBJ2-2; D gene unclear. CDR3 length: 17 residues. Per germline, CDR1 MDHEN and CDR2 SYDVKM. V lost 3 bases and J 1 base, leaving 15 bases between the germline ends.

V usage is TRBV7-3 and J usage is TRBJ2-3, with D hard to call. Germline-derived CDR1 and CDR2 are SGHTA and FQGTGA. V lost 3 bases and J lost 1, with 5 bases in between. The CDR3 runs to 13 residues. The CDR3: CASSFSGTDTQYF. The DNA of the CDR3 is TGTGCCAGCAGCTTTTCCGGCACAGATACGCAGTATTTT.

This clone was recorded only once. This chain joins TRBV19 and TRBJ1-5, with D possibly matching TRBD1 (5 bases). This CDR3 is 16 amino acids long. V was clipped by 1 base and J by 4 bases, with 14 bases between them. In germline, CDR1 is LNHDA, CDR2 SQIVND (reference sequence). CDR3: CASSIGVKGWNQPQHF. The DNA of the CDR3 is TGTGCCAGTAGTATAGGAGTAAAGGGGTGGAATCAGCCCCAGCATTTT.

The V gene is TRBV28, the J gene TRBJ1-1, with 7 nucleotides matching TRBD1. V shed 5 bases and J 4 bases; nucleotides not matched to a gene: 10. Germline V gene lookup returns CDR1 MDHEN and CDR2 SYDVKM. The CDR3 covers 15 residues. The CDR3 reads CASSTLQGVGTEAFF. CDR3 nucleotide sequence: TGTGCCAGCAGTACCCTCCAGGGGGTGGGCACTGAAGCTTTCTTT. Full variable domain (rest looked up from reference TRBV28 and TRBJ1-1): DVKVTQSSRYLVKRTGEKVFLECVQDMDHENMFWYRQDPGLGLRLIYFSYDVKMKEKGDIPEGYSVSREKKERFSLILESASTNQTSMYLCASSTLQGVGTEAFFGQGTRLTVV.

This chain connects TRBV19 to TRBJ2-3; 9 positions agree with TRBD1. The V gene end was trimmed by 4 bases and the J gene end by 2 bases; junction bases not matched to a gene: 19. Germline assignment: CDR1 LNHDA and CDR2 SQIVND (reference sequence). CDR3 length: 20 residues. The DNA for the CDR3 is TGTGCCAGTAGTACCACCCGACCCGGGACAGGGAGAGATACCACAGATACGCAGTATTTT. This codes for CASSTTRPGTGRDTTDTQYF.